This entry lists 30 T cell receptor beta chains sequenced from one sample in a study of patients and donors after allogeneic stem cell transplantation. Each CDR3 protein is one row after TCRdb ran MiXCR on the RT-PCR reads. The table has about 150,000 distinct CDR3 sequences, roughly 35% seen once. The specimen was blood, either unsorted or a sorted T cell fraction (not recorded which). The receptors shown here come from a human donor who was either an allogeneic HSCT recipient or a stem cell or donor lymphocyte infusion donor (not recorded which). It is not recorded whose cells these are; they may come from a transplant donor.

The chain carries TRBV4-3 and TRBJ2-7; D is perhaps TRBD2 (6 bases). V lost 4 bases and J 0 bases, leaving 19 bases between the germline ends. The germline gives CDR1 LGHNA, CDR2 YSLEER. The CDR3 extends over 17 amino acids. The CDR3 region has the DNA TGCGCCAGCAGCCCTCGTCTAGCGTCCGGGACCTCCTACGAGCAGTACTTC. Translating gives CASSPRLASGTSYEQYF.

The rearrangement uses TRBV9 and TRBJ1-2; D may be TRBD1 (5 bases). Per the germline V gene, CDR1 is SGDLS and CDR2 is YYNGEE. V was trimmed by 3 bases and J by 3 bases, leaving 9 bases between them. The CDR3 length is 13 residues. The CDR3 region is CASSGDRDYGYTF. For the CDR3, the DNA is TGTGCCAGCAGCGGAGACAGAGACTATGGCTACACCTTC.

This clonotype has just a few counts. V usage is TRBV29-1 and J usage is TRBJ2-7; D ambiguous. Per the germline V gene, CDR1 is SQVTM and CDR2 is ANQGSEA. This CDR3 contains 12 residues. Trimming removed 2 bases from V and 7 bases from J, with 12 bases in between. The CDR3 DNA reads TGCAGCGTTGAATTGACCGTTGGGGAGCAGTACTTC. Translating it yields CSVELTVGEQYF.

A remark on this clonotype: This may come from a read error, since a much larger clone is one base off. It is likely a read error, because the conserved phenylalanine at the end of the CDR3 is missing. The chain has TRBV20-1 and TRBJ1-5; D ambiguous. CDR1 and CDR2 from the germline V gene are DFQATT and SNEGSKA (reference sequence). V was clipped by 1 base and J by 9 bases, with 7 bases between them. CDR3 length: 11 amino acids. CDR3 in amino acids: CSARVGGPQHL. The CDR3 nucleotides are TGCAGTGCTAGAGTTGGAGGGCCCCAGCATTTG.

V and J are TRBV20-1 and TRBJ1-5; 8 nucleotides match TRBD1. The germline V gene has CDR1 DFQATT and CDR2 SNEGSKA (reference sequence). V shed 6 bases, J shed 7 bases, and the junction held 11 bases outside the gene matches. The CDR3 has 14 residues. The CDR3 DNA reads as TGCAGTGCGCTGACAGGGGCAGTGAGGCAGCCCCAGCATTTT. Its translation is CSALTGAVRQPQHF.

The genes are TRBV7-2 and TRBJ2-1, with D unresolved. V dropped 2 bases and J dropped 6 bases, with 8 bases sitting between them. Germline values: CDR1 SGHTA, CDR2 FQGNSA. This CDR3 has 13 residues. CDR3 nucleotide sequence: TGTGCCAGCAGCTTATCGTTGGGCAATGAGCAGTTCTTC. Translating gives CASSLSLGNEQFF. Full variable domain (remainder filled in from reference TRBV7-2 and TRBJ2-1): GAGVSQSPSNKVTEKGKDVELRCDPISGHTALYWYRQSLGQGLEFLIYFQGNSAPDKSGLPSDRFSAERTGGSVSTLTIQRTQQEDSAVYLCASSLSLGNEQFFGPGTRLTVL.

The chain uses TRBV9 and TRBJ2-1, with TRBD2 matching over 7 bases. From germline, CDR1 is SGDLS and CDR2 YYNGEE. With V trimmed by 5 bases and J by 6 bases, 8 bases remained unmatched. This CDR3 contains 14 residues. The CDR3 DNA reads TGTGCCAGCAGACCGGGGGGACTACTCAATGAGCAGTTCTTC. Its protein is CASRPGGLLNEQFF. Using reference TRBV9 and TRBJ2-1 for the parts outside the CDR3, the full variable domain is DSGVTQTPKHLITATGQRVTLRCSPRSGDLSVYWYQQSLDQGLQFLIQYYNGEERAKGNILERFSAQQFPDLHSELNLSSLELGDSALYFCASRPGGLLNEQFFGPGTRLTVL.

V is TRBV20-1 and J is TRBJ1-6; tentatively, D is TRBD1 (6 bases). Germline V gene data show CDR1 as DFQATT and CDR2 as SNEGSKA (reference sequence). CDR3 size: 16 residues. V gave up 1 base and J gave up 5 bases, with 15 bases separating them. CDR3 sequence (DNA): TGCAGTGCTAGAGGGAACAGGGTACGCAATAATTCACCCCTCCACTTT. This sequence encodes CSARGNRVRNNSPLHF.

The chain is built from TRBV9 and TRBJ2-2; D might be TRBD2 (6 bases). V was clipped by 2 bases and J by 7 bases, with 12 bases between them. The germline V gene has CDR1 SGDLS and CDR2 YYNGEE. The CDR3 totals 14 residues. In DNA, the CDR3 is TGTGCCAGCAGCGTTCGGGGGTTGGACGGGGAGCTGTTTTTT. Translation gives CASSVRGLDGELFF.

This clonotype was counted only a few times. This chain uses TRBV4-1 with TRBJ1-2, with D perhaps TRBD1 (5 bases). This CDR3 spans 14 amino acids. V was clipped by 0 bases and J by 8 bases, with 13 bases between them. Germline CDR1 and CDR2: MGHRA and YSYEKL. The CDR3 sequence: CASSQDVRGMGYTF. As DNA, the CDR3 is TGCGCCAGCAGCCAAGATGTCCGGGGCATGGGCTACACCTTC.

This clonotype came up a few times. The gene calls are TRBV2 and TRBJ2-7; D not resolved. The V gene's germline CDR1 is SNHLY and CDR2 FYNNEI. V lost 1 base to trimming and J lost 0 bases, with 7 bases between them. This CDR3 region has 14 residues. CDR3 coding DNA: TGTGCCAGCAGTGAAGGGGCGAGCTCCTACGAGCAGTACTTC. Its protein is CASSEGASSYEQYF.

This chain joins TRBV6-2 or TRBV6-3 and TRBJ2-2, with unresolved D. Trimming cost V 7 bases and J 8 bases, with 17 bases left between them. The CDR3 has 14 residues. The germline V gene encodes CDR1 MNHEY and CDR2 SVGEGT. DNA for the CDR3: TGTGCCAGCACCCCTCTGACGGCAAGGGGGGAGCTGTTTTTT. It codes for CASTPLTARGELFF.

This clonotype was seen ten or more times. The chain carries TRBV7-6 and TRBJ1-2; no clear D. The germline V gene has CDR1 SGHVS and CDR2 FNYEAQ. V lost 5 bases, J lost 5 bases, and 12 bases lay in between. The CDR3 runs to 13 residues. CDR3 protein: CASSPPGGYGYTF. In DNA, the CDR3 is TGTGCCAGCAGCCCTCCGGGAGGGTATGGCTACACCTTC.

This clonotype occurred a few times. This chain joins TRBV28 and TRBJ1-2, with D possibly TRBD1 on 5 matching bases. V lost 6 bases, J lost 2 bases, and 13 bases lay in between. The germline gives CDR1 MDHEN, CDR2 SYDVKM. This CDR3 contains 14 residues. Here the CDR3 reads CASSQGLPNYGYTF. In DNA, the CDR3 is TGTGCCAGCAGCCAGGGACTGCCAAACTATGGCTACACCTTC.

This chain joins TRBV5-1 and TRBJ1-5; 10 nucleotides match TRBD1. J gave up 7 bases and V 1 base, and 5 bases lay outside the gene matches. The CDR3 contains 15 residues. CDR1 and CDR2 from the germline V gene are SGHRS and YFSETQ. DNA of the CDR3: TGCGCCAGCAGCTTGTCCGGGACAGGGGAACAGCCCCAGCATTTT. Translation: CASSLSGTGEQPQHF.

CDR3 loop: CASLTGAGGNTIYF. CDR3 DNA: TGTGCCAGCCTTACGGGGGCTGGTGGAAACACCATATATTTT. The chain couples TRBV28 to TRBJ1-3, with D possibly being TRBD1 (6 bases). Trimming cost V 8 bases and J 3 bases, with 14 bases left between them. The CDR3 consists of 14 residues. Germline CDR1 MDHEN, CDR2 SYDVKM.

The rearrangement joins TRBV12-3 or TRBV12-4 to TRBJ1-1; no clear D gene. V was trimmed by 2 bases and J by 1 base, leaving 5 bases between them. The CDR3 has 13 residues. CDR3 in DNA: TGTGCCAGCAGTTTAATGGAGAACACTGAAGCTTTCTTT. Translating gives CASSLMENTEAFF.

V usage is TRBV10-3 and J usage is TRBJ1-1; maybe TRBD1 (6 bases). The CDR3 runs to 12 residues. Looked up from germline, CDR1 is ENHRY and CDR2 is SYGVKD. V was cut by 10 bases and J by 4 bases, with 13 bases left in between. The CDR3, as DNA: TGTGCCACCAGGGGATCGGGCACTGAAGCTTTCTTT. Amino acids: CATRGSGTEAFF.

The chain's CDR3 is CASSLAGGNNIQYF. DNA for the CDR3: TGTGCCAGCAGTTTGGCAGGGGGCAATAACATTCAGTACTTC. V usage is TRBV12-3 or TRBV12-4 and J usage is TRBJ2-4; 8 nucleotides align to TRBD1. This CDR3 comprises 14 residues. V dropped 3 bases and J dropped 7; count of bases not matched to a gene: 5.

This clonotype has a count of ten or more. V gene TRBV13 combines with J gene TRBJ2-1; 7 bases match TRBD1. The CDR3 loop spans 13 amino acids. J gave up 7 bases and V 3 bases, and 3 bases lay outside the gene matches. Germline V gene data show CDR1 as PRHDT and CDR2 as FYEKMQ (reference sequence). Here the CDR3 reads CASSLDRINEQFF. CDR3 nucleotides: TGTGCCAGCAGCTTGGACAGGATAAATGAGCAGTTCTTC.

This chain joins TRBV13 and TRBJ2-2; 10 bases align to TRBD2. This CDR3 is 17 amino acids long. Germline V lookup: CDR1 PRHDT, CDR2 FYEKMQ (reference sequence). V was clipped by 4 bases and J by 6 bases; unmatched bases: 11. The CDR3 DNA reads TGTGCCAGCAGCTCAATGTCTAGCGGGGGACTGGCCGGGGAGCTGTTTTTT. Amino acid sequence: CASSSMSSGGLAGELFF.

The chain links TRBV5-8 to TRBJ1-5, with TRBD1 matching over 8 bases. The V gene's germline CDR1 is SGHTS and CDR2 YDEGEE. Trimming took 1 base from V and 3 from J; bases not matched to a gene: 9. This CDR3 has 17 residues. The CDR3 sequence is CASSLLVRGQNNQPQHF. CDR3 in DNA: TGTGCCAGCAGCTTGTTGGTCAGGGGGCAAAACAATCAGCCCCAGCATTTT.

This rearrangement joins TRBV12-3 or TRBV12-4 to TRBJ1-5; D might be TRBD1 (5 bases). CDR3 length: 15 amino acids. V was cut by 6 bases and J by 3 bases, with 15 bases left in between. CDR3 region: CASRPTGGNNQPQHF. DNA of the CDR3: TGTGCCAGCAGGCCCACTGGGGGTAACAATCAGCCCCAGCATTTT.

The chain joins TRBV4-2 to TRBJ1-6, with TRBD1 matching 9 bases. The CDR3 is 15 residues long. Trimming cost V 3 bases and J 8 bases; bases outside gene matches: 5. The germline V gene has CDR1 LGHNA and CDR2 YNFKEQ. CDR3 protein: CASSHGQGQDSPLHF. The CDR3 region has the DNA TGTGCCAGCAGCCACGGACAGGGGCAGGATTCACCCCTCCACTTT.

The chain links TRBV6-2 or TRBV6-3 to TRBJ2-7; D remains ambiguous. Germline lookup yields CDR1 MNHEY and CDR2 SVGEGT. V dropped 7 bases and J dropped 1 base, with 5 bases sitting between them. The CDR3 sequence is 11 residues long. The CDR3 DNA follows: TGTGCCAGCAAGGGATCCTACGAGCAGTACTTC. Amino acid sequence: CASKGSYEQYF.

V usage is TRBV5-1 and J usage is TRBJ1-5, with D unresolved. Germline assignment: CDR1 SGHRS and CDR2 YFSETQ. This CDR3 has 14 amino acids. V shed 0 bases and J shed 9 bases, with 13 bases lying between them. The CDR3 region has the DNA TGCGCCAGCAGCTTGGGACCTAGCGATCCGCCCCAGCATTTT. It encodes CASSLGPSDPPQHF.

The table lists this clonotype with a few counts. V is TRBV29-1 and J is TRBJ1-2; 7 bases line up with TRBD1. The trim removed 4 bases at V and 1 base at J, leaving 6 bases unmatched. Germline V gene data show CDR1 as SQVTM and CDR2 as ANQGSEA. The CDR3 has 14 residues. Here the CDR3 DNA reads TGCAGCGTTGTAGGGCAGGGGGTTAACTATGGCTACACCTTC. It encodes CSVVGQGVNYGYTF.

This sequence joins TRBV29-1 and TRBJ1-5; D not resolved. Trimming removed 7 bases from V and 4 bases from J, with 20 bases in between. The CDR3 loop spans 15 amino acids. Germline CDR1 reads SQVTM; CDR2 reads ANQGSEA. CDR3 sequence (DNA): TGCAGCGCCCGATGGACGGACGGACCGAATCAGCCCCAGCATTTT. Amino acid sequence: CSARWTDGPNQPQHF.

This rearrangement joins TRBV10-3 to TRBJ1-2; maybe TRBD1 (5 bases). The CDR3 has 15 amino acids. V was trimmed by 10 bases and J by 0 bases, leaving 18 bases between them. Germline V lookup: CDR1 ENHRY, CDR2 SYGVKD. CDR3 sequence: CASKGGAAPNYGYTF. The CDR3 nucleotides read TGTGCCAGCAAAGGCGGGGCAGCTCCTAACTATGGCTACACCTTC.

The gene calls are TRBV6-2 or TRBV6-3 and TRBJ2-7; D gene uncertain. The V end lost 3 bases, the J end lost 2 bases, and 20 bases lay between the germline ends. Germline assignment: CDR1 MNHEY and CDR2 SVGEGT. The CDR3 has 17 amino acids. CDR3 DNA sequence: TGTGCCAGCAGTTATAAACCGACCAAGTCCCCTCCCTACGAGCAGTACTTC. This codes for CASSYKPTKSPPYEQYF.